This TCR beta chain was recorded in a study of blood T cell repertoires in COVID-19. Study background: In each case, the material was cDNA or gDNA derived from T cells, B-cell-depleted T cells, or PBMCs.

TCRdb's table, derived via immunoSEQ multiplex PCR, lists solely in-frame clones and lacks some. The sample includes about 280,000 clones, around 90% of them seen just once. This CDR3 is built from 15 residues. The germline V gene encodes CDR1 LNHDA and CDR2 SQIVND (reference sequence). Trimming removed 4 bases from V and 5 bases from J; junction bases left unmatched: 8. V and J are TRBV19 and TRBJ1-2, with 9 bases that match TRBD1. The receptor's source is a woman aged 40 to 55 who had recovered from COVID-19. The sample comprised peripheral blood. The DNA for the CDR3 is TGTGCCAGTAGTACCGGGACAGGGAGTCCTTATGGCTACACCTTC. This translates into CASSTGTGSPYGYTF.